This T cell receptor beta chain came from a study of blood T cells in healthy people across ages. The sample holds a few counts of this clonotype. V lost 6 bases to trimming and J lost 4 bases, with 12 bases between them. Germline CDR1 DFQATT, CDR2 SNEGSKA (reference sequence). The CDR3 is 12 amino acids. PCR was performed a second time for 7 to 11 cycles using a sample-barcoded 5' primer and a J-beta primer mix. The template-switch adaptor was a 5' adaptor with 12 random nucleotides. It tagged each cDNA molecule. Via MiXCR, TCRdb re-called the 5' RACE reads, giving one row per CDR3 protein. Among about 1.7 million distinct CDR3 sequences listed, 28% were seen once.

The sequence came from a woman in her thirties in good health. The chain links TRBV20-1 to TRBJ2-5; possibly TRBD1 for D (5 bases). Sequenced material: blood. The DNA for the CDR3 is TGCAGTGCCTACGGGCAGGGAGAGACCCAGTACTTC. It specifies CSAYGQGETQYF.